Below are 4 T cell receptor beta chains sequenced from a single sample in a study of blood T cell repertoires in COVID-19. Using immunoSEQ multiplex PCR, the repertoire was profiled, and TCRdb retains in-frame clones only, with some absent. The profile shows roughly 240,000 clones, approximately 84% of them singletons. The specimen sequenced was peripheral blood. The receptors here all came from a woman under 40 who had recovered from COVID-19.

This chain joins TRBV13 and TRBJ2-7; no definite D call. Germline loops: CDR1 PRHDT, CDR2 FYEKMQ (reference sequence). The CDR3 is made up of 14 amino acids. The germline V and J ends were trimmed by 5 bases and 3 bases, with 14 bases remaining between them. Here the CDR3 DNA reads TGTGCCAGCAGCCTATCGACACCAGTCTACGAGCAGTACTTC. Translated, it gives CASSLSTPVYEQYF.

The J gene is TRBJ1-5, the V gene TRBV20-1; TRBD1 is a possible D gene (6 bases). Trimming cost V 3 bases and J 7 bases, with 19 bases left between them. Germline CDR1 is DFQATT and CDR2 is SNEGSKA (reference sequence). The CDR3 is 15 residues long. The CDR3 sequence: CSASVGAGAGQPQHF. The CDR3 DNA follows: TGCAGTGCTAGTGTGGGGGCGGGAGCAGGCCAGCCCCAGCATTTT.

The chain employs TRBV6-5 and TRBJ2-2; possible D gene TRBD1, 6 bases. CDR3 length equals 13 residues. The germline gives CDR1 MNHEY, CDR2 SVGAGI. Trimming removed 6 bases from V and 7 bases from J, with 12 bases in between. CDR3 bases: TGTGCCAGCAGAGCAGGGGCGGGCGGGGAGCTGTTTTTT. Translating it yields CASRAGAGGELFF.

In nucleotides, the CDR3 is TGTGCCAGCAGCAGAAGTCGGGGGGGGCTCGGAGAGACCCAGTACTTC. This sequence encodes CASSRSRGGLGETQYF. The chain has TRBV7-2 and TRBJ2-5; 8 bases are a match to TRBD2. V was pared by 5 bases and J by 4 bases, with 12 bases of the junction left unmatched. Germline CDR1 is SGHTA and CDR2 is FQGNSA. The CDR3 loop spans 16 amino acids. The whole variable domain, filled in from reference TRBV7-2 and TRBJ2-5, reads GAGVSQSPSNKVTEKGKDVELRCDPISGHTALYWYRQSLGQGLEFLIYFQGNSAPDKSGLPSDRFSAERTGGSVSTLTIQRTQQEDSAVYLCASSRSRGGLGETQYFGPGTRLLVL.